These T cell receptor beta chains were read from a single sample in a study of control samples from healthy donors and cancer patients. The protocol was immunoSEQ multiplex PCR, while the TCRdb copy is restricted to in-frame clones and leaves out a portion. The sample consists of about 79,000 clones, more than 85% of them appearing once. Sequenced: PBMCs. These receptor sequences come from a woman aged 40-49 years with lung cancer. Each CDR3 is given with its conserved first and last residue. The D gene is left open where the match is weak.

V	J	length	D	DNA	CDR3
TRBV11-2	TRBJ2-7	10	-	TGTGCCAGCAGCCAGTTCGAGCAGTACTTC	CASSQFEQYF
TRBV7-9	TRBJ2-1	18	TRBD1	TGTGCCAGCAGCCATCGACAGGGGATTTCGGGTATCATCAATGAGCAGTTCTTC	CASSHRQGISGIINEQFF
TRBV20-1	TRBJ1-2	11	TRBD1	TGCAGTGCTAGACAGGGGGATGGCTACACCTTC	CSARQGDGYTF
TRBV11-3	TRBJ2-7	14	-	TGTGCCAGCAGCTTATTTTCCACCTCCTACGAGCAGTACTTC	CASSLFSTSYEQYF
TRBV6-5	TRBJ2-2	14	-	TGTGCCAGCGTTAGGACAGCGAACACCGGGGAGCTGTTTTTT	CASVRTANTGELFF
TRBV5-6	TRBJ2-2	14	-	TGTGCCAGCAGCTCCCCGACTTACACCGGGGAGCTGTTTTTT	CASSSPTYTGELFF
TRBV10-3	TRBJ1-2	13	-	TGTGCCATCAGGCTAGCGGGGTATCAAGGCTACACCTTC	CAIRLAGYQGYTF
TRBV7-2	TRBJ2-3	16	TRBD2	TGTGCCAGCAGCTTAGACCAGCGGGGGGCCACAGATACGCAGTATTTT	CASSLDQRGATDTQYF
TRBV25-1	TRBJ2-7	11	-	TGTGCCAGCATGGGGGCCTACGAGCAGTACTTC	CASMGAYEQYF
TRBV4-1	TRBJ1-4	15	TRBD1	TGCGCCAGCAGCCCCATACAGGGGGTGGATGAAAAACTGTTTTTT	CASSPIQGVDEKLFF
TRBV30	TRBJ1-6	12	-	TGTGCCTGGAGTGGTGGGGGCACACCCCTCCACTTT	CAWSGGGTPLHF
TRBV6-5	TRBJ2-7	11	-	TGTGCCAGCGCCCAGGGCTACGAGCAGTACTTC	CASAQGYEQYF
TRBV30	TRBJ1-4	12	-	TGTGCCTGGAGGCGCGGATTTGAAAAACTGTTTTTT	CAWRRGFEKLFF
TRBV7-8	TRBJ2-2	15	TRBD1	TGTGCCAGCAGCGGTATACAGGGGAAGACCGGGGAGCTGTTTTTT	CASSGIQGKTGELFF
TRBV10-3	TRBJ2-4	13	-	TGTGCCATCAGCTCCGGACAGAAAAACATTCAGTACTTC	CAISSGQKNIQYF
TRBV5-1	TRBJ2-6	14	-	TGCGCCAGCAGCACAGGGCCTGGGGCCAACGTCCTGACTTTC	CASSTGPGANVLTF